A selection of T cell receptor beta chains follows, all from one sample in a study of blood T cells in healthy people across ages. From the 5' RACE reads, TCRdb called clonotypes with MiXCR, one entry per CDR3 protein. The table lists around 1,000,000 distinct CDR3 sequences, roughly two fifths of them singletons. Sequenced: blood. These receptors were taken from a man aged 18 to 30 in good health. Both conserved end residues are part of each CDR3. Fields, in order: clone size, D gene, V gene, J gene, CDR3 protein, CDR3 DNA. D genes are given only for firm matches. Only some rows state a clone size, as once, few, many or a class for expanded clones.

clone_size: .; d_call: TRBD1; v_call: TRBV6-5; j_call: TRBJ1-2; cdr3_aa: CASSQGRGIYGYTF; cdr3_nt: TGTGCCAGCAGCCAGGGCAGGGGGATCTATGGCTACACCTTC
clone_size: .; d_call: .; v_call: TRBV20-1; j_call: TRBJ1-1; cdr3_aa: CSARDLDALGTEAFF; cdr3_nt: TGCAGTGCTAGAGATCTGGACGCCTTAGGCACTGAAGCTTTCTTT
clone_size: .; d_call: .; v_call: TRBV20-1; j_call: TRBJ2-7; cdr3_aa: CSARRTVREEQYF; cdr3_nt: TGCAGTGCTAGACGAACTGTCCGAGAGGAGCAGTACTTC
clone_size: few; d_call: TRBD2; v_call: TRBV20-1; j_call: TRBJ2-1; cdr3_aa: CSARSGGPPHNEQFF; cdr3_nt: TGCAGTGCTAGATCGGGGGGGCCCCCTCACAATGAGCAGTTCTTC
clone_size: .; d_call: .; v_call: TRBV14; j_call: TRBJ2-5; cdr3_aa: CASSQPYF; cdr3_nt: TGTGCCAGCAGCCAGCCGTACTTC
clone_size: few; d_call: TRBD1; v_call: TRBV5-1; j_call: TRBJ2-1; cdr3_aa: CASSLNEGAGEQFF; cdr3_nt: TGCGCCAGCAGCTTGAATGAGGGGGCAGGGGAGCAGTTCTTC
clone_size: many; d_call: .; v_call: TRBV5-1; j_call: TRBJ2-3; cdr3_aa: CASSLSTDTQYF; cdr3_nt: TGTGCCAGCAGCCTTAGCACAGATACGCAGTATTTT
clone_size: .; d_call: TRBD2; v_call: TRBV6-1; j_call: TRBJ2-1; cdr3_aa: CASSEGSRSSGSLYNEQFF; cdr3_nt: TGTGCCAGCAGTGAGGGGAGTCGTTCTAGCGGATCGTTATACAATGAGCAGTTCTTC
clone_size: few; d_call: .; v_call: TRBV12-3/TRBV12-4; j_call: TRBJ1-4; cdr3_aa: CASSPDAEKLFF; cdr3_nt: TGTGCCAGCAGCCCGGACGCCGAAAAACTGTTTTTT
clone_size: .; d_call: .; v_call: TRBV20-1; j_call: TRBJ1-2; cdr3_aa: CSAPTGTKGYGYTF; cdr3_nt: TGCAGTGCTCCGACGGGGACCAAGGGGTATGGCTACACCTTC
clone_size: many; d_call: .; v_call: TRBV20-1; j_call: TRBJ2-3; cdr3_aa: CSASWTLASTDTQYF; cdr3_nt: TGCAGTGCTAGTTGGACGTTGGCTAGCACAGATACGCAGTATTTT
clone_size: .; d_call: .; v_call: TRBV29-1; j_call: TRBJ2-2; cdr3_aa: CSGRQNTGELFF; cdr3_nt: TGCAGCGGGAGACAGAACACCGGGGAGCTGTTTTTT
clone_size: .; d_call: .; v_call: TRBV7-2; j_call: TRBJ1-1; cdr3_aa: CASSPSWGGGTEAFF; cdr3_nt: TGTGCCAGCAGCCCGAGCTGGGGAGGGGGCACTGAAGCTTTCTTT
clone_size: once; d_call: .; v_call: TRBV9; j_call: TRBJ2-2; cdr3_aa: CASSVAGGQNTGELFF; cdr3_nt: TGTGCCAGCAGCGTAGCCGGGGGGCAGAACACCGGGGAGCTGTTTTTT
clone_size: many; d_call: .; v_call: TRBV7-2; j_call: TRBJ2-1; cdr3_aa: CASSLGWGSYNEQFF; cdr3_nt: TGTGCCAGCAGCTTAGGTTGGGGGTCCTACAATGAGCAGTTCTTC
clone_size: .; d_call: TRBD1; v_call: TRBV5-5; j_call: TRBJ1-4; cdr3_aa: CASSFTQGGTGSTNEKLFF; cdr3_nt: TGTGCCAGCAGCTTCACCCAGGGCGGGACAGGGAGTACTAATGAAAAACTGTTTTTT
clone_size: .; d_call: .; v_call: TRBV12-3/TRBV12-4; j_call: TRBJ1-2; cdr3_aa: CASSPTGRSGYGYTF; cdr3_nt: TGTGCCAGCAGTCCGACAGGTAGATCGGGGTATGGCTACACCTTC
clone_size: few; d_call: .; v_call: TRBV11-2; j_call: TRBJ2-7; cdr3_aa: CASSLEAGPYEQYF; cdr3_nt: TGTGCCAGCAGCTTAGAAGCAGGGCCCTACGAGCAGTACTTC
clone_size: .; d_call: TRBD1; v_call: TRBV9; j_call: TRBJ1-1; cdr3_aa: CASSVAGTAEAFF; cdr3_nt: TGTGCCAGCAGCGTAGCTGGGACAGCAGAAGCTTTCTTT
clone_size: few; d_call: .; v_call: TRBV4-3; j_call: TRBJ1-4; cdr3_aa: CASSQEGQRNEKLFF; cdr3_nt: TGCGCCAGCAGCCAAGAAGGACAGCGTAATGAAAAACTGTTTTTT
clone_size: .; d_call: .; v_call: TRBV20-1; j_call: TRBJ2-7; cdr3_aa: CSADVLSSYNEQYF; cdr3_nt: TGCAGTGCTGACGTGCTGAGCTCCTACAATGAGCAGTACTTC
clone_size: .; d_call: .; v_call: TRBV20-1; j_call: TRBJ1-5; cdr3_aa: CSARNRDFGNRPQHF; cdr3_nt: TGCAGTGCTAGAAACAGGGATTTCGGCAATCGGCCCCAGCATTTT
clone_size: .; d_call: TRBD1; v_call: TRBV4-3; j_call: TRBJ1-4; cdr3_aa: CASSQDRAGGEKLFF; cdr3_nt: TGCGCCAGCAGCCAAGATAGGGCAGGGGGTGAAAAACTGTTTTTT
clone_size: few; d_call: TRBD1; v_call: TRBV6-5; j_call: TRBJ2-3; cdr3_aa: CASSQRQGADTQYF; cdr3_nt: TGTGCCAGCAGTCAGAGACAGGGAGCAGATACGCAGTATTTT
clone_size: .; d_call: .; v_call: TRBV4-3; j_call: TRBJ2-1; cdr3_aa: CASSQVGSTFYNEQFF; cdr3_nt: TGCGCCAGCAGCCAAGTGGGCTCGACGTTCTACAATGAGCAGTTCTTC
clone_size: .; d_call: .; v_call: TRBV12-3/TRBV12-4; j_call: TRBJ2-5; cdr3_aa: CASSPSGVSQTQYF; cdr3_nt: TGTGCCAGCAGTCCCTCAGGGGTATCACAGACCCAGTACTTC
clone_size: many; d_call: .; v_call: TRBV20-1; j_call: TRBJ1-1; cdr3_aa: CSARGQLNTEAFF; cdr3_nt: TGCAGTGCTAGAGGGCAGCTGAACACTGAAGCTTTCTTT
clone_size: .; d_call: .; v_call: TRBV15; j_call: TRBJ1-1; cdr3_aa: CATSRAGAGEAFF; cdr3_nt: TGTGCCACCAGCAGAGCAGGGGCGGGTGAAGCTTTCTTT
clone_size: .; d_call: TRBD1; v_call: TRBV25-1; j_call: TRBJ1-5; cdr3_aa: CASSETGYNQPQHF; cdr3_nt: TGTGCCAGCAGTGAGACAGGGTATAATCAGCCCCAGCATTTT
clone_size: .; d_call: .; v_call: TRBV2; j_call: TRBJ1-1; cdr3_aa: CASFGPSSNTEAFF; cdr3_nt: TGTGCCAGCTTCGGTCCCTCCTCAAACACTGAAGCTTTCTTT
clone_size: .; d_call: .; v_call: TRBV7-9; j_call: TRBJ2-5; cdr3_aa: CASSTLRDEIIQETQYF; cdr3_nt: TGTGCCAGCAGCACCTTGAGGGACGAAATTATCCAAGAGACCCAGTACTTC
clone_size: once; d_call: TRBD1; v_call: TRBV5-5; j_call: TRBJ1-4; cdr3_aa: CASSWGGGQINEKLFF; cdr3_nt: TGTGCCAGCAGCTGGGGGGGGGGACAGATTAATGAAAAACTGTTTTTT
clone_size: .; d_call: TRBD2; v_call: TRBV9; j_call: TRBJ2-3; cdr3_aa: CASSALAGGPSPTDTQYF; cdr3_nt: TGTGCCAGCAGCGCACTAGCGGGGGGGCCGAGTCCGACAGATACGCAGTATTTT
clone_size: .; d_call: .; v_call: TRBV12-3/TRBV12-4; j_call: TRBJ1-1; cdr3_aa: CASSLGPRSEAFF; cdr3_nt: TGTGCCAGCAGTTTAGGGCCGCGATCTGAAGCTTTCTTT
clone_size: .; d_call: .; v_call: TRBV10-3; j_call: TRBJ1-2; cdr3_aa: CAISEPLRGNYGYTF; cdr3_nt: TGTGCCATCAGTGAGCCCCTTCGGGGGAACTATGGCTACACCTTC
clone_size: few; d_call: TRBD1; v_call: TRBV12-3/TRBV12-4; j_call: TRBJ1-5; cdr3_aa: CASSLGGQKNQPQHF; cdr3_nt: TGTGCCAGCAGTTTAGGGGGACAGAAAAATCAGCCCCAGCATTTT
clone_size: .; d_call: TRBD1; v_call: TRBV7-9; j_call: TRBJ1-1; cdr3_aa: CASSLVKYTDRGRGTEAFF; cdr3_nt: TGTGCCAGCAGCTTGGTGAAGTATACGGACAGGGGGCGAGGGACTGAAGCTTTCTTT
clone_size: .; d_call: .; v_call: TRBV5-1; j_call: TRBJ2-7; cdr3_aa: CASSLIVEQYF; cdr3_nt: TGCGCCAGCAGCCTCATTGTCGAGCAGTACTTC
clone_size: .; d_call: TRBD1; v_call: TRBV7-9; j_call: TRBJ1-4; cdr3_aa: CASSPGQGDREKLFF; cdr3_nt: TGTGCCAGCAGCCCCGGACAGGGCGATAGGGAAAAACTGTTTTTT
clone_size: .; d_call: TRBD1; v_call: TRBV7-2; j_call: TRBJ1-1; cdr3_aa: CASSSRQGTEAFF; cdr3_nt: TGTGCCAGCAGTTCTCGACAGGGCACTGAAGCTTTCTTT
clone_size: .; d_call: .; v_call: TRBV12-3/TRBV12-4; j_call: TRBJ1-6; cdr3_aa: CASSFRHTNSPLHF; cdr3_nt: TGTGCCAGCAGTTTTAGGCACACCAATTCACCCCTCCACTTT
clone_size: .; d_call: TRBD2; v_call: TRBV2; j_call: TRBJ2-1; cdr3_aa: CASSFTGTMNEQFF; cdr3_nt: TGTGCCAGCAGTTTCACCGGGACTATGAATGAGCAGTTCTTC
clone_size: many; d_call: .; v_call: TRBV29-1; j_call: TRBJ2-1; cdr3_aa: CSVEGDSSYNEQFF; cdr3_nt: TGCAGCGTTGAAGGGGATAGCTCCTACAATGAGCAGTTCTTC
clone_size: many; d_call: .; v_call: TRBV20-1; j_call: TRBJ2-7; cdr3_aa: CSARGSKTYEQYF; cdr3_nt: TGCAGTGCTAGAGGCAGTAAAACCTACGAGCAGTACTTC
clone_size: few; d_call: .; v_call: TRBV5-1; j_call: TRBJ1-4; cdr3_aa: CASSVGEREKLFF; cdr3_nt: TGCGCCAGCAGCGTCGGGGAACGGGAAAAACTGTTTTTT
clone_size: few; d_call: .; v_call: TRBV28; j_call: TRBJ1-5; cdr3_aa: CASTASQSSNQPQHF; cdr3_nt: TGTGCCAGCACAGCCTCCCAGAGTAGCAATCAGCCCCAGCATTTT
clone_size: few; d_call: .; v_call: TRBV19; j_call: TRBJ2-1; cdr3_aa: CASSIIQSSYNEQFF; cdr3_nt: TGTGCCAGTAGTATAATACAGAGCTCCTACAATGAGCAGTTCTTC
clone_size: .; d_call: .; v_call: TRBV10-3; j_call: TRBJ1-1; cdr3_aa: CAISAEGLVNTEAFF; cdr3_nt: TGTGCCATCAGTGCAGAGGGGCTTGTGAACACTGAAGCTTTCTTT
clone_size: .; d_call: .; v_call: TRBV2; j_call: TRBJ1-5; cdr3_aa: CASGPEYSNQPQHF; cdr3_nt: TGTGCCAGCGGGCCGGAGTATAGCAATCAGCCCCAGCATTTT
clone_size: few; d_call: .; v_call: TRBV6-6; j_call: TRBJ1-5; cdr3_aa: CASRVQGSNQPQHF; cdr3_nt: TGTGCCAGCAGGGTTCAGGGGAGCAACCAGCCCCAGCATTTT
clone_size: .; d_call: TRBD1; v_call: TRBV18; j_call: TRBJ2-7; cdr3_aa: CASATGQGNEQYF; cdr3_nt: TGTGCCAGCGCAACGGGACAGGGAAACGAGCAGTACTTC
clone_size: many; d_call: .; v_call: TRBV7-9; j_call: TRBJ2-3; cdr3_aa: CASSLYRLEGDTQYF; cdr3_nt: TGTGCCAGCAGCCTCTATAGACTAGAAGGAGATACGCAGTATTTT
clone_size: .; d_call: .; v_call: TRBV3-1; j_call: TRBJ2-2; cdr3_aa: CASSQADSAGDRELFF; cdr3_nt: TGTGCCAGCAGCCAAGCGGACAGTGCCGGAGACCGGGAGCTGTTTTTT
clone_size: few; d_call: .; v_call: TRBV12-3/TRBV12-4; j_call: TRBJ2-5; cdr3_aa: CASSLVRATTQYF; cdr3_nt: TGTGCCAGCAGTTTAGTCAGGGCAACGACCCAGTACTTC
clone_size: .; d_call: TRBD1; v_call: TRBV5-1; j_call: TRBJ2-1; cdr3_aa: CASSEQGAVYNEQFF; cdr3_nt: TGCGCCAGCAGCGAACAGGGGGCTGTGTACAATGAGCAGTTCTTC
clone_size: .; d_call: TRBD1; v_call: TRBV10-3; j_call: TRBJ1-2; cdr3_aa: CAISESPDRDYGYTF; cdr3_nt: TGTGCCATCAGTGAGTCGCCAGACAGGGACTATGGCTACACCTTC
clone_size: .; d_call: .; v_call: TRBV6-5; j_call: TRBJ1-1; cdr3_aa: CASSRPDSTSEAFF; cdr3_nt: TGTGCCAGCAGTCGACCAGACAGTACATCTGAAGCTTTCTTT